This is a list of T cell receptor beta chains from one sample in a study of T cells in Graves' hyperthyroidism and ophthalmopathy. MiXCR, run by TCRdb on the multiplex PCR reads, gives a single entry per CDR3 protein. The sample carries around 540,000 distinct CDR3 sequences, roughly 15% recorded once. Sample: blood. These receptors originate from a woman aged 30 to 39 with Graves' ophthalmopathy. CDR3s include the opening cysteine and the closing phenylalanine or tryptophan.

TRBV7-2,TRBJ2-7,CASSGQGGYEQYF
TRBV14,TRBJ2-1,CASSHLGKSYNEQFF
TRBV7-2,TRBJ2-7,CASSLLGQGSEQYF
TRBV6-2/TRBV6-3,TRBJ1-4,CASRNLRDNEKLFF
TRBV6-1,TRBJ1-4,CASSPRAGDEKLFF
TRBV7-3,TRBJ2-3,CASSSKGESFTDTQYF
TRBV7-2,TRBJ2-5,CASSYPRSAGGETQYF
TRBV2,TRBJ2-2,CASSERWLAANTGELFF
TRBV30,TRBJ2-2,CASDRGSNAGELFF
TRBV2,TRBJ2-7,CASSGVTGGKNYEQYF
TRBV5-1,TRBJ2-7,CASSLAQASGAYEQYF
TRBV4-3,TRBJ2-1,CASSQELGPSGSLYNEQFF
TRBV2,TRBJ2-7,CASSGTGGEQYF